This T cell receptor beta chain was documented in a study of circulating and synovial CD4+ cells in juvenile arthritis. Germline CDR1 is SGDLS and CDR2 is YYNGEE. J was trimmed by 6 bases and V by 4 bases; bases with no gene match: 11. The CDR3 has 15 amino acids. TCRdb's copy holds only in-frame clones and misses some; the assay was immunoSEQ multiplex PCR. The sample includes 39,000 or so clones, around 95% of them seen just once. The rearrangement joins TRBV9 to TRBJ2-7, with 9 nucleotides matching TRBD1. The sequence was obtained from a human donor with juvenile idiopathic arthritis. Sequenced material: CD4+ T cells from blood. CDR3 DNA sequence: TGTGCCAGCAGCAAACACCGACAGGGGGAGAGCGAGCAGTACTTC. This gives the protein CASSKHRQGESEQYF. The complete variable domain, with remaining parts taken from reference TRBV9 and TRBJ2-7, reads DSGVTQTPKHLITATGQRVTLRCSPRSGDLSVYWYQQSLDQGLQFLIQYYNGEERAKGNILERFSAQQFPDLHSELNLSSLELGDSALYFCASSKHRQGESEQYFGPGTRLTVT.